Presented here are 21 T cell receptor beta chains from one specimen sequenced in a study of cytomegalovirus exposure and HLA in healthy donors. In the PCR, 60 Vbeta and 13 Jbeta primers were used. The protocol was immunoSEQ multiplex PCR, while the TCRdb copy is restricted to in-frame clones and leaves out a portion. The table lists 99,000 or so clones, approximately 82% of them singletons, with around 8.2% in the top ten. The sample consisted of PBMCs. Receptors were obtained from a man aged 35 to 55 in good health and CMV-seropositive.

J is TRBJ2-5 and V is TRBV7-6; no clear D gene. Germline values: CDR1 SGHVS, CDR2 FNYEAQ. The length of the CDR3 is 12 residues. V was shortened by 2 bases and J by 5 bases, with 6 bases between the two germline ends. The CDR3 here is CASSLLGETQYF. CDR3 coding DNA: TGTGCCAGCAGCTTACTGGGCGAGACCCAGTACTTC. The variable domain in full, with the rest retrieved from reference TRBV7-6 and TRBJ2-5, is GAGVSQSPRYKVTKRGQDVALRCDPISGHVSLYWYRQALGQGPEFLTYFNYEAQQDKSGLPNDRFSAERPEGSISTLTIQRTEQRDSAMYRCASSLLGETQYFGPGTRLLVL.

This clone was recorded only once. The chain recombines TRBV7-2 with TRBJ1-4; 7 bases are shared with TRBD1. Trimming at V came to 5 bases and at J to 8 bases, leaving 8 bases not matched to a gene. The CDR3 is 14 residues long. Germline CDR1 is SGHTA and CDR2 is FQGNSA. The CDR3 DNA follows: TGTGCCAGCAGCAAGGCAGGGGGTAACGAAAAACTGTTTTTT. Translation gives CASSKAGGNEKLFF.

This chain connects TRBV28 to TRBJ1-5, with 8 bases fitting TRBD1. The germline V gene has CDR1 MDHEN and CDR2 SYDVKM. With 6 bases clipped from V and 0 bases from J, the junction kept 4 bases outside the gene matches. This CDR3 is 15 amino acids long. The CDR3 here is CASRADRGSNQPQHF. The CDR3, as DNA: TGTGCCAGCAGAGCCGACAGGGGTAGCAATCAGCCCCAGCATTTT.

The chain employs TRBV6-4 and TRBJ2-3; TRBD2 agrees at 13 bases. The CDR3 is 15 amino acids. Germline values: CDR1 MRHNA, CDR2 SNTAGT. V lost 6 bases and J lost 7; bases outside the gene matches: 7. This CDR3 is CASSGLAGEVHTQYF. The CDR3 DNA reads as TGTGCCAGCAGCGGACTAGCGGGAGAGGTACATACGCAGTATTTT.

CDR3 amino acids: CASSQEPGSNTEAFF. CDR3 bases: TGCGCCAGCAGCCAAGAGCCAGGGTCGAACACTGAAGCTTTCTTT. The gene calls are TRBV4-1 and TRBJ1-1, with a tentative D call TRBD1 (5 bases). Deletions cut 0 bases from V and 1 base from J, with 9 bases between. The CDR3 has 15 amino acids. Per germline, CDR1 MGHRA and CDR2 YSYEKL.

The V gene is TRBV28, the J gene TRBJ1-2, with D tentatively TRBD1 (5 bases). CDR1 is MDHEN, CDR2 SYDVKM, per germline. The CDR3 runs to 13 residues. V lost 6 bases to trimming and J lost 6 bases, with 14 bases between them. The CDR3 DNA follows: TGTGCCAGCAGGACCTCAGGGTATCATGGCTACACCTTC. This codes for CASRTSGYHGYTF.

With respect to this clone: The sample carries other DNA sequences with the same CDR3. The chain combines TRBV7-8 with TRBJ1-1, with D tentatively TRBD1 (5 bases). Germline values: CDR1 SGHVS, CDR2 FQNEAQ. The CDR3 is 13 amino acids. Deletions cut 8 bases from V and 7 bases from J, with 17 bases between. The DNA for the CDR3 is TGTGCCAGCTGCGAGTCGGCCGGGGGTGAAGCTTTCTTT. Amino acid sequence: CASCESAGGEAFF.

The V and J genes are TRBV5-6 and TRBJ2-4, with 7 nucleotides matching TRBD1. After removal of 1 base from V and 5 bases from J, the junction contained 0 bases not matched to a gene. CDR1 SGHDT and CDR2 YYEEEE come from the germline V gene. The CDR3 totals 13 residues. CDR3 sequence reads: CASSLTGENIQYF. The CDR3 DNA reads as TGTGCCAGCAGCTTGACAGGGGAAAACATTCAGTACTTC.

The chain carries TRBV9 and TRBJ2-5; the match to TRBD2 covers 9 bases. Germline V gene sequence: CDR1 SGDLS, CDR2 YYNGEE. With V trimmed by 3 bases and J by 2 bases, 11 bases remained unmatched. The CDR3 runs to 17 residues. CDR3 protein: CASSDPLAGGNQETQYF. DNA of the CDR3: TGTGCCAGCAGCGACCCGTTGGCGGGAGGGAATCAAGAGACCCAGTACTTC.

This chain uses TRBV10-3 with TRBJ2-5; weak D call: TRBD2 (5 bases). The CDR3 contains 15 residues. V lost 1 base to trimming and J lost 5 bases, with 14 bases between them. Germline assignment: CDR1 ENHRY and CDR2 SYGVKD. CDR3 in amino acids: CAISEFTRSGETQYF. The CDR3 nucleotides are TGTGCCATCAGTGAGTTTACTAGATCGGGCGAGACCCAGTACTTC.

V and J are TRBV2 and TRBJ1-5, with D perhaps matching TRBD1 (5 bases). V was clipped by 6 bases and J by 8 bases, with 17 bases between them. CDR3 length equals 14 residues. Germline V CDR1 and CDR2: SNHLY, FYNNEI. The CDR3 DNA is TGTGCCAGCAGGAGGGGAAAGGGCGGGGAGCCCCAGCATTTT. Translating gives CASRRGKGGEPQHF.

This clone was observed a few times. A junction end diverges from the germline sequence, so it may reflect a read error. The rearrangement uses TRBV5-8 and TRBJ2-7, with D possibly TRBD2 on 6 matching bases. This CDR3 contains 15 residues. Germline assignment: CDR1 SGHTS and CDR2 YDEGEE. In DNA, the CDR3 is TGCGCCAGCAGCCAAGATTCGGAGGGTTCCTACGAGCAGTACTTC. Its protein product is CASSQDSEGSYEQYF.

The CDR3 loop is CASSLVADVTEAFF. Written as DNA, the CDR3 is TGTGCCAGCAGCTTGGTCGCGGATGTCACTGAAGCTTTCTTT. The chain has TRBV5-5 and TRBJ1-1; D ambiguous. Germline values: CDR1 SGHKS, CDR2 YYEKEE (reference sequence). V was trimmed by 0 bases and J by 4 bases, leaving 10 bases between them. The CDR3 totals 14 residues.

The chain employs TRBV5-1 and TRBJ2-1, with 7 positions matching TRBD2. The CDR3 extends over 15 amino acids. CDR1 and CDR2 from the germline V gene are SGHRS and YFSETQ. V trimming: 2 bases; J trimming: 6 bases; junction bases outside the gene matches: 8. The CDR3 region is CASSFGAGSGNEQFF. The CDR3 coding sequence is TGCGCCAGCAGCTTCGGAGCGGGATCGGGCAATGAGCAGTTCTTC. Together with reference TRBV5-1 and TRBJ2-1, the CDR3 gives the full variable domain: KAGVTQTPRYLIKTRGQQVTLSCSPISGHRSVSWYQQTPGQGLQFLFEYFSETQRNKGNFPGRFSGRQFSNSRSEMNVSTLELGDSALYLCASSFGAGSGNEQFFGPGTRLTVL.

This chain connects TRBV2 to TRBJ1-2, with a possible D match to TRBD1 (6 bases). This CDR3 contains 16 residues. The V gene lost 3 bases and the J gene lost 1 base, with 15 bases spanning the gap. In germline, CDR1 is SNHLY, CDR2 FYNNEI. CDR3 sequence: CASSDTGNLYNYGYTF. The DNA of the CDR3 is TGTGCCAGCAGTGATACAGGGAATTTGTATAACTATGGCTACACCTTC.

The V and J genes are TRBV7-2 and TRBJ2-5, with 11 nucleotides matching TRBD2. V lost 5 bases and J lost 2; bases outside the gene matches: 4. Germline CDR1 and CDR2: SGHTA and FQGNSA. There are 15 residues in the CDR3. CDR3 DNA sequence: TGTGCCAGCAGCGTAACTAGCGGGGGTCAAGAGACCCAGTACTTC. Translated: CASSVTSGGQETQYF.

This sequence joins TRBV7-3 and TRBJ2-3; 10 bases fit TRBD2. Trimming took 6 bases from V and 4 from J; bases not matched to a gene: 7. Germline V gives CDR1 SGHTA, CDR2 FQGTGA. The CDR3 runs to 15 residues. The CDR3 protein is CASSTLAGVSDTQYF. The CDR3, as DNA: TGTGCCAGCAGTACCCTAGCGGGAGTGTCAGATACGCAGTATTTT. The full variable domain, in which reference TRBV7-3 and TRBJ2-3 provide the parts outside the CDR3, is GAGVSQTPSNKVTEKGKYVELRCDPISGHTALYWYRQSLGQGPEFLIYFQGTGAADDSGLPNDRFFAVRPEGSVSTLKIQRTERGDSAVYLCASSTLAGVSDTQYFGPGTRLTVL.

V and J are TRBV6-5 and TRBJ2-7, with 9 nucleotides matching TRBD2. V lost 6 bases, J lost 0 bases, and 6 bases stayed unmatched. This CDR3 spans 15 amino acids. Germline V gene sequence: CDR1 MNHEY, CDR2 SVGAGI. The CDR3 protein is CASSRLAASSYEQYF. CDR3 nucleotides: TGTGCCAGCAGCAGACTAGCGGCCAGCTCCTACGAGCAGTACTTC.

This clone was detected a few times. The chain uses TRBV27 and TRBJ1-2; D is perhaps TRBD1 (5 bases). The CDR3 runs 13 residues. CDR1 and CDR2 from the germline V gene are MNHEY and SMNVEV (reference sequence). V lost 3 bases and J 3 bases, leaving 8 bases between the germline ends. The CDR3 reads CASSLGPDYGYTF. CDR3 coding DNA: TGTGCCAGCAGTTTGGGGCCAGACTATGGCTACACCTTC.

This clone was observed a handful of times. The gene calls are TRBV14 and TRBJ2-7, with 14 bases identical to TRBD2. Germline V gene data show CDR1 as SGHDN and CDR2 as FVKESK. The CDR3 loop spans 15 amino acids. J gave up 5 bases and V 4 bases, and 4 bases lay outside the gene matches. As DNA, the CDR3 is TGTGCCAGCAGCCCGACTAGCGGGGGGGCGGACGAGCAGTACTTC. Translating it yields CASSPTSGGADEQYF.

The chain links TRBV10-3 to TRBJ2-5; 7 bases fit TRBD1. Germline V gene lookup returns CDR1 ENHRY and CDR2 SYGVKD. CDR3 length: 14 residues. V lost 11 bases and J lost 5; bases outside the gene matches: 14. In DNA form, the CDR3 reads TGTGCCTCAACCCGACAGGGTGGTCAGGAGACCCAGTACTTC. Protein: CASTRQGGQETQYF.